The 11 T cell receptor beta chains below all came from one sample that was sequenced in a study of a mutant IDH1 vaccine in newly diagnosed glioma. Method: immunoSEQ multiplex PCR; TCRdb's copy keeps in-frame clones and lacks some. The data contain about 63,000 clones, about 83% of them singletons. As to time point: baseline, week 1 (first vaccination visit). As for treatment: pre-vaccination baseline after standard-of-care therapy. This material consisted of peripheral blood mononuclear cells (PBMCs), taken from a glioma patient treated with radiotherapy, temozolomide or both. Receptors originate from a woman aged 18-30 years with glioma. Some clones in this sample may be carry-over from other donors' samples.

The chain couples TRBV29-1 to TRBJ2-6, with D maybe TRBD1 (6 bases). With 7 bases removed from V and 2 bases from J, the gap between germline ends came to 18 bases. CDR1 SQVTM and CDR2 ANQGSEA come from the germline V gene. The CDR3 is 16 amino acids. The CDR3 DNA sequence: TGCAGCGCCGGGACAAGCAGACTCCCTGGGGCCAACGTCCTGACTTTC. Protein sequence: CSAGTSRLPGANVLTF.

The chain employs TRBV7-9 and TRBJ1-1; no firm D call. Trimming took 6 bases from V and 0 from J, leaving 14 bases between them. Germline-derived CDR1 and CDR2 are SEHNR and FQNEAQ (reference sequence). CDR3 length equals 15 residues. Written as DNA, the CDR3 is TGTGCCAGCAGTACGGCAGGAGCTATGAACACTGAAGCTTTCTTT. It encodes CASSTAGAMNTEAFF.

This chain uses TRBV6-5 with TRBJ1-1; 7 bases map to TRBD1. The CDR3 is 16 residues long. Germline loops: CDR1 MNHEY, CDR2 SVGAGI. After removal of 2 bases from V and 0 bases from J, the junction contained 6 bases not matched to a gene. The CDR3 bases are TGTGCCAGCAGTTACGTGGGACAGACGATGAACACTGAAGCTTTCTTT. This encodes CASSYVGQTMNTEAFF.

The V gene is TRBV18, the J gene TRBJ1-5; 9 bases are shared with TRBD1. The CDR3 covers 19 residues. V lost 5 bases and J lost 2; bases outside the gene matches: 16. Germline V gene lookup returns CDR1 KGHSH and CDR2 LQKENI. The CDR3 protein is CASSTRDRDLGRGNQPQHF. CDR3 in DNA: TGTGCCAGCTCAACCCGGGACAGGGACCTGGGCAGGGGCAATCAGCCCCAGCATTTT.

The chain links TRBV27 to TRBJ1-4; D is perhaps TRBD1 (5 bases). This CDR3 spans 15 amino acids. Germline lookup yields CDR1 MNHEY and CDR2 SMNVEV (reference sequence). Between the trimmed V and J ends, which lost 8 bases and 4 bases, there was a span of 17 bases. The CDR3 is CASSKQGMVNEKLFF. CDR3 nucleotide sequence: TGTGCCAGCTCTAAGCAGGGTATGGTTAATGAAAAACTGTTTTTT.

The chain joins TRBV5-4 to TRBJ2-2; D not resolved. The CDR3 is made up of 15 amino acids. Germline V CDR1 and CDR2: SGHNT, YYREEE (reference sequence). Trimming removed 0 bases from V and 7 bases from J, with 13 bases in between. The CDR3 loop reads CASSLEATRHGELFF. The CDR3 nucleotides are TGTGCCAGCAGCTTGGAGGCCACCCGGCACGGGGAGCTGTTTTTT.

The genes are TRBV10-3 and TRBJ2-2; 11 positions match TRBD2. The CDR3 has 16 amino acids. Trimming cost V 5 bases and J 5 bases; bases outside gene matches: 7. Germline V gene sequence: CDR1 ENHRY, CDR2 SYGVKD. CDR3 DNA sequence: TGTGCCATCAGTAGCACTAGCGGGGGTCGTACCGGGGAGCTGTTTTTT. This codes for CAISSTSGGRTGELFF.

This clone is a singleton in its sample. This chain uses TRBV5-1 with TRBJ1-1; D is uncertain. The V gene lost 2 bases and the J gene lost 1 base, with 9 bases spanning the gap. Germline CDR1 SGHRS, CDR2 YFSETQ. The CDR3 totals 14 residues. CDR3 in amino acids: CASSFRVGNTEAFF. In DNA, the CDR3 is TGCGCCAGCAGCTTTAGAGTAGGGAACACTGAAGCTTTCTTT.

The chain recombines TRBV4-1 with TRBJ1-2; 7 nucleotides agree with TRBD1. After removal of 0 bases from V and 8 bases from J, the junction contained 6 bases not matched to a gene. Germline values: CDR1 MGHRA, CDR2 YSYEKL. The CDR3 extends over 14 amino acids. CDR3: CASSQDGTAWGYTF. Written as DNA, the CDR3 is TGCGCCAGCAGCCAAGATGGGACAGCCTGGGGCTACACCTTC.

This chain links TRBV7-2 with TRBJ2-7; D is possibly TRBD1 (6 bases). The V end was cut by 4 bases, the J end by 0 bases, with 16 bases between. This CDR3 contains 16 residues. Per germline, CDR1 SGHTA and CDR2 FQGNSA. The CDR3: CASSYTGQVSSYEQYF. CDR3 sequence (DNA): TGTGCCAGCAGCTATACGGGACAAGTAAGCTCCTACGAGCAGTACTTC. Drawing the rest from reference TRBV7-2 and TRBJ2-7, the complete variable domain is GAGVSQSPSNKVTEKGKDVELRCDPISGHTALYWYRQSLGQGLEFLIYFQGNSAPDKSGLPSDRFSAERTGGSVSTLTIQRTQQEDSAVYLCASSYTGQVSSYEQYFGPGTRLTVT.

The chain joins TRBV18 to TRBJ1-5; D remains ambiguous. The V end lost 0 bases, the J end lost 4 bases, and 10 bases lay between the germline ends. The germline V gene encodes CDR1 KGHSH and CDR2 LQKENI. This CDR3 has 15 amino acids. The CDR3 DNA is TGTGCCAGCTCACCACCGGGATCAGGAAATCAGCCCCAGCATTTT. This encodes CASSPPGSGNQPQHF.